This is a list of T cell receptor beta chains from one sample in a study of blood T cell repertoires in COVID-19. TCRdb's copy holds only in-frame clones and misses some; the assay was immunoSEQ multiplex PCR. The sample has a few hundred thousand clones; more than 85% are singletons. What was sequenced was PBMCs or T cells enriched from blood (not recorded which). The source is a woman under 40 who had recovered from COVID-19. CDR3s include the opening cysteine and the closing phenylalanine or tryptophan. The order of the fields is J gene, V gene, D gene, clone size, CDR3 DNA, CDR3 protein. The D gene is left open where the match is weak. Clone sizes are given selectively: once, few, many, or a class where the clone is expanded.

TRBJ2-1 | TRBV11-2 | - | - | TGTGCCAGCAGCTTAGACCCAGGGCTGGGGAATGAGCAGTTCTTC | CASSLDPGLGNEQFF
TRBJ2-7 | TRBV19 | - | - | TGTGCCAGTAGTATTAGCCTAGCAAGCGGGTACGAGCAGTACTTC | CASSISLASGYEQYF
TRBJ2-7 | TRBV28 | - | - | TGTGCCAGCAGTTCCCGGGACAACTTCTACGAGCAGTACTTC | CASSSRDNFYEQYF
TRBJ2-5 | TRBV7-8 | TRBD2 | - | TGTGCCAGCAGCTTCGGGACTAGCGGGGGGGAGGAGACCCAGTACTTC | CASSFGTSGGEETQYF
TRBJ1-4 | TRBV6-5 | - | - | TGTGCCAGCAGTTCCCCGGGAGAAACTAATGAAAAACTGTTTTTT | CASSSPGETNEKLFF
TRBJ1-5 | TRBV2 | - | - | TGTGCCAGCAGTGAGGACAGACGGAGGAGCAATCAGCCCCAGCATTTT | CASSEDRRRSNQPQHF
TRBJ2-7 | TRBV28 | - | - | TGTGCCAGCAGCCCCCTTAGCGGTCCTCACTACGAGCAGTACTTC | CASSPLSGPHYEQYF
TRBJ2-3 | TRBV5-4 | TRBD1 | - | TGTGCCAGCAGCCCCACCGGGACAGGCTCTACCGATACGCAGTATTTT | CASSPTGTGSTDTQYF
TRBJ2-1 | TRBV7-9 | - | once | TGTGCCAGCGTTTGGTCCACCGGGGTGAATGAGCAGTTCTTC | CASVWSTGVNEQFF
TRBJ2-1 | TRBV12-3/TRBV12-4 | - | once | TGTGCCAGCAGTTTGGGCAGATACAATGAGCAGTTCTTC | CASSLGRYNEQFF
TRBJ2-6 | TRBV7-6 | TRBD2 | - | TGTGCCAGCACCCAACTCCCGGGGGGCTCTGGGGCCAACGTCCTGACTTTC | CASTQLPGGSGANVLTF